These 2 T cell receptor beta chains were sequenced from one sample in a study of cytomegalovirus exposure and HLA in healthy donors. Amplification used 60 Vbeta primers and 13 Jbeta primers. Sequencing used immunoSEQ multiplex PCR; TCRdb keeps in-frame clones, though not all of them. This table holds a few hundred thousand clones, approximately 90% found once. The sample taken for sequencing was PBMCs. All receptors come from a woman aged 18 to 35 in good health and CMV-seronegative.

This rearrangement joins TRBV6-1 to TRBJ2-2; maybe TRBD1 (5 bases). Trimming took off 4 bases at V and 5 bases at J, with 11 bases between the two ends. The CDR3 has 14 amino acids. CDR1 and CDR2 (germline): MNHNS, SASEGT. The CDR3 DNA follows: TGTGCCAGCAGTGGGTCCAGGGCGACCGGGGAGCTGTTTTTT. It specifies CASSGSRATGELFF.

V and J are TRBV21-1 and TRBJ2-2; TRBD1, the D gene given by the table, was not confirmed from the DNA. TRBV21-1 counts as a pseudogene. The CDR3 length is 20 residues. The CDR3 DNA reads TGTGCCAGCAGAAAAAGATGTAGGTCGGACAGCTACGCGAACACCGGGGAGCTGTTTTTT. It specifies CASRKRCRSDSYANTGELFF.